These 2 T cell receptor beta chains were all obtained from the same sample, sequenced in a study of breast tumors, draining lymph nodes, adjacent tissues (dated by TCRdb to 2016 to 2017). The axillary draining lymph nodes of breast cancer patients were the source of the lymph node samples. The library was prepared using multiplex PCR. The listed sequencing device is Illumina HiSeq 2000. TCRdb's own reprocessing of the public reads used fastp at Q25 and MiXCR and kept productive beta chains. Here each entry gathers all rows of one CDR3 protein and keeps the most common genes and DNA. Recorded for this sample are 180,000 or so distinct CDR3 sequences; around a third of them occurred a single time. Clones ranked in the top ten supply about 3.7% of the sample. The sample consisted of axillary lymph node tissue. The receptors were sampled from a female donor with breast cancer. Some clones in this sample may be carry-over from other donors' samples.

This clonotype was counted only a few times. The chain combines TRBV24-1 with TRBJ1-1; D perhaps matches TRBD1 (6 bases). CDR1 and CDR2 from the germline V gene are KGHDR and SFDVKD. The CDR3 runs to 13 residues. Trimming stripped 4 bases from V and 4 bases from J, with 9 bases between. CDR3 in amino acids: CATSEPDSTEAFF. The CDR3 region has the DNA TGTGCCACCAGTGAACCGGACAGCACTGAAGCTTTCTTT.

This clonotype has a count of ten or more. The rearrangement uses TRBV7-9 and TRBJ1-4; 11 bases are shared with TRBD1. Unmatched junction bases numbered 12, after V lost 5 bases and J lost 4 bases. Germline-derived CDR1 and CDR2 are SEHNR and FQNEAQ (reference sequence). The CDR3 sequence is 18 residues long. Here the CDR3 reads CASSTRGGQGVNNEKLFF. The CDR3 DNA sequence: TGTGCCAGCAGCACAAGAGGGGGACAGGGGGTTAATAATGAAAAACTGTTTTTT.